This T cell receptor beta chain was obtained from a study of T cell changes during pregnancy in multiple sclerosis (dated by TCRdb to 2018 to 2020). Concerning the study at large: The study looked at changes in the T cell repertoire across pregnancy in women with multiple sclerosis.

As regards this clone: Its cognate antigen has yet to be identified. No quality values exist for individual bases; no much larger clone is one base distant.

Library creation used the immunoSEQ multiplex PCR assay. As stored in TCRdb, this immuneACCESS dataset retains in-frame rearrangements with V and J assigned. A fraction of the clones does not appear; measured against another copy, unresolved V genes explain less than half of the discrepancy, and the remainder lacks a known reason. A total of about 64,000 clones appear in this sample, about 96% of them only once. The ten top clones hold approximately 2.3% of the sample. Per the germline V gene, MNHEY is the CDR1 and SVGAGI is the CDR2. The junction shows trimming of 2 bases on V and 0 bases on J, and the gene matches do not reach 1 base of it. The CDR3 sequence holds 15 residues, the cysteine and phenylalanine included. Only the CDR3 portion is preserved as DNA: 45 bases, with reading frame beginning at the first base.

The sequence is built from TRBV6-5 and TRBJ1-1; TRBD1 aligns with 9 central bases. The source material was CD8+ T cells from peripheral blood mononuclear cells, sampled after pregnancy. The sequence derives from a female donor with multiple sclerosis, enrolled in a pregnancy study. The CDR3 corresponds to CASSYGQGLNTEAFF. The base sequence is TGTGCCAGCAGTTACGGACAGGGGCTGAACACTGAAGCTTTCTTT.